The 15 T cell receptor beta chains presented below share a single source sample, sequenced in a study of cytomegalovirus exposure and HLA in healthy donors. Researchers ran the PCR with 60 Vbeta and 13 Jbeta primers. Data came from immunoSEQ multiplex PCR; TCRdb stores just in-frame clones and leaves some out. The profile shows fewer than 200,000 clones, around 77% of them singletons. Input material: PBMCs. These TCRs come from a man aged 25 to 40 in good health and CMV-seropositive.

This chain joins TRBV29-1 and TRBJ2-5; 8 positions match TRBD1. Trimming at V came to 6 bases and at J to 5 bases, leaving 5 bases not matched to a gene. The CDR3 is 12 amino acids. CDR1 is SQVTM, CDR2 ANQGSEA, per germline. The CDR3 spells CSVLDRVETQYF. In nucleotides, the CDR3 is TGCAGCGTCCTGGACAGGGTGGAGACCCAGTACTTC.

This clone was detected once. The CDR3 protein is CASGASSYNEQFF. The CDR3 bases are TGTGCCAGCGGGGCGAGCTCCTACAATGAGCAGTTCTTC. This chain connects TRBV28 to TRBJ2-1; a weak D match, TRBD1 (5 bases). CDR3 size: 13 residues. Trimming removed 8 bases at V and 0 bases at J, with 8 bases between. Germline V gene lookup returns CDR1 MDHEN and CDR2 SYDVKM.

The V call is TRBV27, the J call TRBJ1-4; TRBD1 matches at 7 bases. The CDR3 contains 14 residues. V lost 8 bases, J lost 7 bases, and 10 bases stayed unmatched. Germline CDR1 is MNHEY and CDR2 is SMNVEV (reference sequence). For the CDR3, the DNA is TGTGCCAGCGGACGGGGGCAGGGGGGTGAAAAACTGTTTTTT. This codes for CASGRGQGGEKLFF.

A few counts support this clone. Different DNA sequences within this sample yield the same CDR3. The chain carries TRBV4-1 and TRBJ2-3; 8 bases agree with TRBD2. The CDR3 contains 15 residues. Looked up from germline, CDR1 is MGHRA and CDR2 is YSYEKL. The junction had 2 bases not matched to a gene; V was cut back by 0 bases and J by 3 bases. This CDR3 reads CASSQDGGGTDTQYF. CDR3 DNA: TGCGCCAGCAGCCAAGACGGGGGGGGAACAGATACGCAGTATTTT.

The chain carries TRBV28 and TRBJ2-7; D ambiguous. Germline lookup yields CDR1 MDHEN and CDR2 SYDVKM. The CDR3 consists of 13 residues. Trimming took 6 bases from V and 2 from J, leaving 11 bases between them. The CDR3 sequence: CASSTAAPYEQYF. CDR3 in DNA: TGTGCCAGCAGCACAGCTGCCCCCTACGAGCAGTACTTC.

The CDR3 reads CASSQGVGHTGELFF. CDR3 bases: TGCGCCAGCAGCCAAGGGGTTGGGCACACCGGGGAGCTGTTTTTT. This chain links TRBV4-3 with TRBJ2-2; D is uncertain. Trimming took 1 base from V and 3 from J, leaving 9 bases between them. Germline CDR1 and CDR2: LGHNA and YSLEER. The CDR3 is 15 residues long.

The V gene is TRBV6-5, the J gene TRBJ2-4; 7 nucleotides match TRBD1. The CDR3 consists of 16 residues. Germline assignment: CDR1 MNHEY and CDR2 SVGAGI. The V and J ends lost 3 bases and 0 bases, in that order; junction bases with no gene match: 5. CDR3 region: CASSYTGTVAKNIQYF. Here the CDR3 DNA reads TGTGCCAGCAGTTATACCGGGACAGTAGCCAAAAACATTCAGTACTTC.

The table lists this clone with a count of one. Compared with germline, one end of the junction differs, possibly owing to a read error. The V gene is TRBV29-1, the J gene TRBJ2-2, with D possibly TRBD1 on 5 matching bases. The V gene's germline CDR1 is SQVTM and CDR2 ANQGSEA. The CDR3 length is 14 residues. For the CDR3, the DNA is TGCAGCGTTGTAACAGGAACGAACACCGTGGAGCTGTTTTTT. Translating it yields CSVVTGTNTVELFF.

The CDR3 here is CASSAGQGGSYEQYF. The CDR3 coding sequence is TGTGCCAGCAGTGCTGGACAGGGGGGGTCCTACGAGCAGTACTTC. V and J are TRBV6-5 and TRBJ2-7; 10 bases agree with TRBD1. The CDR3 loop spans 15 amino acids. Looked up from germline, CDR1 is MNHEY and CDR2 is SVGAGI. V lost 5 bases and J lost 1; bases outside the gene matches: 5.

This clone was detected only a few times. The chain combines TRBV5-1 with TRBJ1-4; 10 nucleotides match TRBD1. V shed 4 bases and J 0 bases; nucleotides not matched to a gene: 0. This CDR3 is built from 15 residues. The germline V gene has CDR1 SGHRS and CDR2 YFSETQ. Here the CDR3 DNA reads TGCGCCAGCAGCGGACAGGGGGCAACTAATGAAAAACTGTTTTTT. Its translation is CASSGQGATNEKLFF.

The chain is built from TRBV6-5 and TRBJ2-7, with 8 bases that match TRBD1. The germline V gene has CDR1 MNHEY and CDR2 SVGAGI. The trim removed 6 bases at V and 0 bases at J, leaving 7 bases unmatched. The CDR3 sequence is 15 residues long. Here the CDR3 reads CASSRAGGRSYEQYF. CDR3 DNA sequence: TGTGCCAGCAGCCGGGCAGGGGGCCGCTCCTACGAGCAGTACTTC.

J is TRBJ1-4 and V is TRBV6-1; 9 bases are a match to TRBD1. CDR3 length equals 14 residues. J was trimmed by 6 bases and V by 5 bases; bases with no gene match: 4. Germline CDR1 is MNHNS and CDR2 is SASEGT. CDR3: CASSRTGEDEKLFF. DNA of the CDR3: TGTGCCAGCAGTCGGACAGGGGAGGATGAAAAACTGTTTTTT.

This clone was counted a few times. CDR3 sequence reads: CSVRTGETQYF. CDR3 sequence (DNA): TGCAGCGTCCGGACAGGGGAGACCCAGTACTTC. The rearrangement links TRBV29-1 to TRBJ2-7; TRBD1 matches at 8 bases. The assigned J gene may be wrong: the sequence end matches TRBJ2-5 better. Germline CDR1 and CDR2: SQVTM and ANQGSEA. The CDR3 length is 11 residues.

The CDR3 nucleotides read TGCGCCAGCAAAGTAGGGACACAAATAGAAAAACTGTTTTTT. Its translation: CASKVGTQIEKLFF. The rearrangement uses TRBV5-1 and TRBJ1-4; D perhaps matches TRBD1 (6 bases). The germline V gene encodes CDR1 SGHRS and CDR2 YFSETQ. V gave up 6 bases and J gave up 8 bases, with 17 bases separating them. The CDR3 contains 14 residues.

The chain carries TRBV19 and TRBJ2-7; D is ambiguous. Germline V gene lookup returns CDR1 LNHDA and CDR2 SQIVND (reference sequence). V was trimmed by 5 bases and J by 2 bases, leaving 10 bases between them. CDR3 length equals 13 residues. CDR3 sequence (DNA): TGTGCCAGTAGTGACAAATCGACCTACGAGCAGTACTTC. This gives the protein CASSDKSTYEQYF.